The rows below give T cell receptor beta chains drawn from one sample of a study of shared clonotypes between healthy human individuals. TCRdb keeps only in-frame clones here, not all; method: immunoSEQ multiplex PCR. The profile shows roughly 2,000,000 clones, 93% of them singletons. Sequenced material: naive CD8+ T cells from PBMCs. The receptor source for this set is a man between 18 and 29 years old in good health. Some clones in this sample may be carry-over from other donors' samples. The CDR3 runs from the conserved cysteine through the conserved F or W. A D gene is named only where the DNA matches it firmly. The size of a clone is reported for some rows only, either as once, few or many, or as a class for expanded clones.

CDR3aa: CASRQASGNEQFF
CDR3nt: TGTGCCAGCAGGCAGGCTAGCGGGAATGAGCAGTTCTTC
d_gene: TRBD2
v_gene: TRBV11-2
j_gene: TRBJ2-1
abundance: .

CDR3aa: CASSWTSGPILVDEQFF
CDR3nt: TGTGCCAGCAGTTGGACTAGCGGGCCTATCCTGGTAGATGAGCAGTTCTTC
d_gene: TRBD2
v_gene: TRBV27
j_gene: TRBJ2-1
abundance: .

CDR3aa: CASSVGQGAVEQFF
CDR3nt: TGTGCCAGCAGCGTCGGGCAGGGGGCCGTTGAGCAGTTCTTC
d_gene: TRBD1
v_gene: TRBV9
j_gene: TRBJ2-1
abundance: .

CDR3aa: CASSQIYLGGQPQHF
CDR3nt: TGCGCCAGCAGCCAAATTTACCTGGGGGGTCAGCCCCAGCATTTT
d_gene: .
v_gene: TRBV4-1
j_gene: TRBJ1-5
abundance: .

CDR3aa: CASSVLGRTETQYF
CDR3nt: TGTGCCAGCAGCGTATTGGGGAGGACGGAGACCCAGTACTTC
d_gene: .
v_gene: TRBV9
j_gene: TRBJ2-5
abundance: .

CDR3aa: CASGAARDRGYEQYF
CDR3nt: TGCGCCAGCGGTGCTGCTCGGGACAGGGGATACGAGCAGTACTTC
d_gene: TRBD1
v_gene: TRBV4-3
j_gene: TRBJ2-7
abundance: .

CDR3aa: CASSIRGRREEQYF
CDR3nt: TGTGCCAGTAGTATTAGGGGGCGTAGAGAAGAGCAGTACTTC
d_gene: TRBD1
v_gene: TRBV19
j_gene: TRBJ2-7
abundance: .

CDR3aa: CASTSSIAVLETQYF
CDR3nt: TGTGCCAGCACCAGCTCTATAGCTGTTCTAGAGACCCAGTACTTC
d_gene: .
v_gene: TRBV6-1
j_gene: TRBJ2-5
abundance: .

CDR3aa: CSVIDSSGANVLTF
CDR3nt: TGCAGCGTTATCGACAGCTCTGGGGCCAACGTCCTGACTTTC
d_gene: .
v_gene: TRBV29-1
j_gene: TRBJ2-6
abundance: .

CDR3aa: CASSQGPTGGYEQYF
CDR3nt: TGCGCCAGCAGCCAGGGGCCGACAGGGGGCTACGAGCAGTACTTC
d_gene: TRBD1
v_gene: TRBV4-1
j_gene: TRBJ2-7
abundance: .

CDR3aa: CASSPVNQPQHF
CDR3nt: TGTGCCAGCAGTCCAGTCAATCAGCCCCAGCATTTT
d_gene: .
v_gene: TRBV27
j_gene: TRBJ1-5
abundance: few

CDR3aa: CASSPSPREGPDTQYF
CDR3nt: TGTGCCAGCAGCCCGTCCCCCCGGGAAGGGCCAGATACGCAGTATTTT
d_gene: .
v_gene: TRBV11-2
j_gene: TRBJ2-3
abundance: .

CDR3aa: CASTIRTVQLLRNQPQHF
CDR3nt: TGTGCCAGCACCATTCGGACAGTCCAACTCCTTAGGAATCAGCCCCAGCATTTT
d_gene: .
v_gene: TRBV28
j_gene: TRBJ1-5
abundance: .

CDR3aa: CAWSVRGSDTQYF
CDR3nt: TGTGCCTGGAGTGTACGTGGATCGGATACGCAGTATTTT
d_gene: .
v_gene: TRBV30
j_gene: TRBJ2-3
abundance: .

CDR3aa: CATRSMALSLHNEQFF
CDR3nt: TGTGCCACCAGAAGTATGGCACTCTCTCTCCACAATGAGCAGTTCTTC
d_gene: .
v_gene: TRBV19
j_gene: TRBJ2-1
abundance: few

CDR3aa: CSVDGSGTGAPGRQYF
CDR3nt: TGCAGCGTTGACGGGTCCGGGACAGGCGCCCCGGGGCGCCAGTACTTC
d_gene: TRBD1
v_gene: TRBV29-1
j_gene: TRBJ2-5
abundance: .

CDR3aa: CASIQPTSGTYEQYF
CDR3nt: TGTGCCAGCATTCAGCCGACTAGCGGGACCTACGAGCAGTACTTC
d_gene: TRBD2
v_gene: TRBV7-8
j_gene: TRBJ2-7
abundance: .

CDR3aa: CASSQGEGWDTIYF
CDR3nt: TGCGCCAGCAGCCAAGGGGAGGGATGGGACACCATATATTTT
d_gene: .
v_gene: TRBV4-3
j_gene: TRBJ1-3
abundance: .

CDR3aa: CSVILGFGETQYF
CDR3nt: TGCAGCGTAATCCTCGGGTTCGGGGAGACCCAGTACTTC
d_gene: .
v_gene: TRBV29-1
j_gene: TRBJ2-5
abundance: .

CDR3aa: CASSPRTSGGNEQFF
CDR3nt: TGTGCCAGCAGCCCCAGGACTAGCGGGGGCAATGAGCAGTTCTTC
d_gene: TRBD2
v_gene: TRBV7-8
j_gene: TRBJ2-1
abundance: .

CDR3aa: CASSYPSGLVFYEQYF
CDR3nt: TGTGCCAGCAGCTACCCTAGCGGGCTGGTGTTCTACGAGCAGTACTTC
d_gene: TRBD2
v_gene: TRBV7-3
j_gene: TRBJ2-7
abundance: .

CDR3aa: CAISAGVEQFF
CDR3nt: TGTGCCATCAGTGCAGGAGTTGAGCAGTTCTTC
d_gene: .
v_gene: TRBV10-3
j_gene: TRBJ2-1
abundance: few

CDR3aa: CATTGRLAGDEQYF
CDR3nt: TGTGCCACCACTGGCCGGCTAGCGGGTGACGAGCAGTACTTC
d_gene: TRBD2
v_gene: TRBV6-1
j_gene: TRBJ2-7
abundance: .

CDR3aa: CASSPSETQYF
CDR3nt: TGTGCCAGCTCACCGTCCGAGACCCAGTACTTC
d_gene: .
v_gene: TRBV18
j_gene: TRBJ2-5
abundance: .

CDR3aa: CASKRTSGEQFF
CDR3nt: TGCGCCAGCAAGCGGACTAGCGGTGAGCAGTTCTTC
d_gene: TRBD2
v_gene: TRBV10-1
j_gene: TRBJ2-1
abundance: .

CDR3aa: CASSQGLAGLVGELFF
CDR3nt: TGCGCCAGCAGCCAAGGGCTAGCGGGATTGGTCGGGGAGCTGTTTTTT
d_gene: TRBD2
v_gene: TRBV4-3
j_gene: TRBJ2-2
abundance: .

CDR3aa: CASSRPGLALHEQYF
CDR3nt: TGTGCCAGCAGCCGCCCGGGACTAGCACTCCACGAGCAGTACTTC
d_gene: TRBD2
v_gene: TRBV7-9
j_gene: TRBJ2-7
abundance: .

CDR3aa: CASSEFQQGNEQYF
CDR3nt: TGTGCCAGCAGTGAATTTCAACAGGGAAATGAGCAGTACTTC
d_gene: .
v_gene: TRBV25-1
j_gene: TRBJ2-7
abundance: .

CDR3aa: CASSSSQLHRKPRQYF
CDR3nt: TGTGCCAGCAGCTCCTCCCAGCTGCATAGGAAGCCCCGGCAGTACTTC
d_gene: .
v_gene: TRBV7-8
j_gene: TRBJ2-7
abundance: .

CDR3aa: CSVVRREIVAYNEQFF
CDR3nt: TGCAGCGTTGTTCGACGGGAGATCGTTGCCTACAATGAGCAGTTCTTC
d_gene: .
v_gene: TRBV29-1
j_gene: TRBJ2-1
abundance: .

CDR3aa: CASSQVGLAGGHEQYF
CDR3nt: TGTGCCAGCAGCCAAGTCGGCCTAGCGGGAGGGCATGAGCAGTACTTC
d_gene: TRBD2
v_gene: TRBV14
j_gene: TRBJ2-7
abundance: .

CDR3aa: CASSLVWPRTAYNEQFF
CDR3nt: TGCGCCAGCAGCTTGGTATGGCCTAGAACCGCCTACAATGAGCAGTTCTTC
d_gene: .
v_gene: TRBV5-1
j_gene: TRBJ2-1
abundance: .

CDR3aa: CASSSEGGPRPNEKLFF
CDR3nt: TGCGCCAGCAGCTCGGAGGGGGGCCCCCGTCCAAATGAAAAACTGTTTTTT
d_gene: .
v_gene: TRBV5-1
j_gene: TRBJ1-4
abundance: .

CDR3aa: CASSANRERDTQYF
CDR3nt: TGCGCCAGCAGCGCCAACCGGGAGCGGGATACGCAGTATTTT
d_gene: .
v_gene: TRBV5-1
j_gene: TRBJ2-3
abundance: .

CDR3aa: CASSQGGGTEAFF
CDR3nt: TGTGCCAGCAGCCAAGGGGGTGGCACTGAAGCTTTCTTT
d_gene: .
v_gene: TRBV7-3
j_gene: TRBJ1-1
abundance: .

CDR3aa: CASSRTPLEVNEQFF
CDR3nt: TGTGCCAGCAGCCGGACTCCCCTCGAGGTTAATGAGCAGTTCTTC
d_gene: .
v_gene: TRBV6-5
j_gene: TRBJ2-1
abundance: .

CDR3aa: CASSPSDRGDYEQYF
CDR3nt: TGTGCCAGCAGCCCTAGTGACAGGGGAGATTACGAGCAGTACTTC
d_gene: TRBD1
v_gene: TRBV7-8
j_gene: TRBJ2-7
abundance: .

CDR3aa: CSVEEIGPSTDTQYF
CDR3nt: TGCAGCGTTGAAGAAATTGGACCTAGCACAGATACGCAGTATTTT
d_gene: .
v_gene: TRBV29-1
j_gene: TRBJ2-3
abundance: .

CDR3aa: CASSARQGRKDGYTF
CDR3nt: TGTGCCAGCAGCGCCCGACAGGGGAGAAAGGATGGCTACACCTTC
d_gene: TRBD1
v_gene: TRBV9
j_gene: TRBJ1-2
abundance: .

CDR3aa: CASSVGGRNTEAFF
CDR3nt: TGTGCCAGCAGCGTAGGTGGTCGGAACACTGAAGCTTTCTTT
d_gene: .
v_gene: TRBV9
j_gene: TRBJ1-1
abundance: .

CDR3aa: CATSRGQNEQFF
CDR3nt: TGTGCCACCAGCAGAGGCCAGAATGAGCAGTTCTTC
d_gene: .
v_gene: TRBV15
j_gene: TRBJ2-1
abundance: .

CDR3aa: CASSQDRLRYGYTF
CDR3nt: TGCGCCAGCAGCCAAGATCGATTGCGTTATGGCTACACCTTC
d_gene: .
v_gene: TRBV4-1
j_gene: TRBJ1-2
abundance: .

CDR3aa: CASSLDLSEQYF
CDR3nt: TGTGCCAGCAGCTTAGATCTTAGTGAGCAGTACTTC
d_gene: .
v_gene: TRBV11-2
j_gene: TRBJ2-7
abundance: .

CDR3aa: CASTPGRRTSSYNEQFF
CDR3nt: TGTGCCAGCACCCCAGGGAGGCGGACGAGCTCCTACAATGAGCAGTTCTTC
d_gene: .
v_gene: TRBV2
j_gene: TRBJ2-1
abundance: .

CDR3aa: CASLESGFPTDTQYF
CDR3nt: TGTGCCAGCCTAGAGAGCGGCTTTCCCACAGATACGCAGTATTTT
d_gene: .
v_gene: TRBV2
j_gene: TRBJ2-3
abundance: .

CDR3aa: CASSGANTGELFF
CDR3nt: TGTGCCAGTAGCGGGGCGAACACCGGGGAGCTGTTTTTT
d_gene: .
v_gene: TRBV19
j_gene: TRBJ2-2
abundance: .

CDR3aa: CAIKGDRGLGNTIYF
CDR3nt: TGTGCCATCAAGGGGGACAGGGGACTTGGAAACACCATATATTTT
d_gene: TRBD1
v_gene: TRBV10-3
j_gene: TRBJ1-3
abundance: .

CDR3aa: CASSADRGRSTDTQYF
CDR3nt: TGTGCCAGCAGCGCAGACAGGGGCAGAAGCACAGATACGCAGTATTTT
d_gene: TRBD1
v_gene: TRBV9
j_gene: TRBJ2-3
abundance: .

CDR3aa: CASSLSGYNQPQHF
CDR3nt: TGTGCCAGCAGTTTATCGGGGTACAATCAGCCCCAGCATTTT
d_gene: .
v_gene: TRBV27
j_gene: TRBJ1-5
abundance: .

CDR3aa: CASSVMDGGSGANVLTF
CDR3nt: TGTGCCAGCAGCGTAATGGACGGAGGCTCTGGGGCCAACGTCCTGACTTTC
d_gene: .
v_gene: TRBV9
j_gene: TRBJ2-6
abundance: .

CDR3aa: CASSYRDRTNYGYTF
CDR3nt: TGCGCCAGCAGCTACCGGGACAGAACTAACTATGGCTACACCTTC
d_gene: TRBD1
v_gene: TRBV4-1
j_gene: TRBJ1-2
abundance: .

CDR3aa: CASSDSWGDEQFF
CDR3nt: TGTGCCAGCAGTGATAGTTGGGGTGATGAGCAGTTCTTC
d_gene: .
v_gene: TRBV2
j_gene: TRBJ2-1
abundance: .

CDR3aa: CASSLDWGAQANYGYTF
CDR3nt: TGTGCCAGCAGCTTGGATTGGGGGGCCCAGGCCAACTATGGCTACACCTTC
d_gene: .
v_gene: TRBV5-4
j_gene: TRBJ1-2
abundance: .